The 11 T cell receptor beta chains below come from one sample, sequenced in a study of cytomegalovirus exposure and HLA in healthy donors. Measured with immunoSEQ multiplex PCR; TCRdb has only the in-frame clones, and not every one. The sample lists around 74,000 clones; roughly 80% were seen once. The sample taken for sequencing was PBMCs. The receptors shown here come from a man between 25 and 39 years old in good health and CMV-seronegative.

This clone was detected only once. This chain joins TRBV4-2 and TRBJ1-3; 8 bases align to TRBD1. J was trimmed by 3 bases and V by 2 bases; bases with no gene match: 9. This CDR3 contains 17 residues. Germline CDR1 reads LGHNA; CDR2 reads YNFKEQ. CDR3 nucleotides: TGTGCCAGCAGCCAACGAGGACAGGGAGGCGGTGGAAACACCATATATTTT. Translated, it gives CASSQRGQGGGGNTIYF.

The rearrangement joins TRBV6-1 to TRBJ2-7; TRBD1 agrees at 7 bases. This CDR3 spans 14 amino acids. Per the germline V gene, CDR1 is MNHNS and CDR2 is SASEGT. V lost 10 bases to trimming and J lost 2 bases; unmatched junction nucleotides: 11. CDR3 loop: CAITPRGNPYEQYV. The CDR3 DNA is TGTGCCATCACCCCCAGGGGGAACCCCTACGAGCAGTACGTC.

V usage is TRBV4-2 and J usage is TRBJ2-5, with 11 bases fitting TRBD2. V gave up 5 bases and J gave up 0 bases; unmatched junction bases: 8. The germline V gene encodes CDR1 LGHNA and CDR2 YNFKEQ. CDR3 length equals 17 residues. As DNA, the CDR3 is TGTGCCAGCAGCGCGGGACTAGCGGACGTGTACCAAGAGACCCAGTACTTC. Amino acid sequence: CASSAGLADVYQETQYF.

This clone was observed a handful of times. In DNA, the CDR3 is TGTGCCAGTCACGGACAGTTCAATTCACCCCTCCACTTT. This gives the protein CASHGQFNSPLHF. The chain carries TRBV2 and TRBJ1-6, with D possibly being TRBD1 (6 bases). The CDR3 runs to 13 residues. V gave up 9 bases and J gave up 7 bases, with 13 bases separating them. Germline CDR1 is SNHLY and CDR2 is FYNNEI.

V usage is TRBV28 and J usage is TRBJ2-7; the match to TRBD1 covers 8 bases. The ends lost 2 bases at V and 3 bases at J; junction bases unmatched: 18. This CDR3 contains 19 residues. Germline V gives CDR1 MDHEN, CDR2 SYDVKM. The CDR3 reads CASSLIVSRGRLFHYEQYF. CDR3 coding DNA: TGTGCCAGCAGTTTAATAGTGAGCAGGGGGCGACTTTTCCACTACGAGCAGTACTTC.

CDR3 in amino acids: CASSVTGRNTEAFF. The CDR3, as DNA: TGTGCCAGCAGTGTGACAGGGAGGAACACTGAAGCTTTCTTT. This chain joins TRBV25-1 and TRBJ1-1; 7 bases line up with TRBD1. Germline trimming cut 4 bases from V and 1 base from J; bases unmatched to any gene: 3. The CDR3 is made up of 14 amino acids. Germline V CDR1 and CDR2: MGHDK, SYGVNS.

This chain connects TRBV11-1 to TRBJ2-7; 7 nucleotides line up with TRBD1. CDR3 length: 14 amino acids. Trimming cost V 5 bases and J 3 bases; bases outside gene matches: 7. Germline CDR1 is SGHAT and CDR2 is FQDESV (reference sequence). CDR3 nucleotides: TGTGCCAGCAGCCCGCGACAGGGTCTCTACGAGCAGTACTTC. It yields the protein CASSPRQGLYEQYF.

This clone was found a few times. This rearrangement joins TRBV5-1 to TRBJ2-1, with D possibly matching TRBD1 (5 bases). The CDR3 has 13 residues. The germline gives CDR1 SGHRS, CDR2 YFSETQ. V was clipped by 5 bases and J by 6 bases, with 12 bases between them. CDR3 bases: TGCGCCAGCAGGGACACCATATCCAATGAGCAGTTCTTC. Residues: CASRDTISNEQFF.

V is TRBV9 and J is TRBJ1-2, with D perhaps matching TRBD1 (5 bases). With 0 bases removed from V and 5 bases from J, the gap between germline ends came to 11 bases. Germline CDR1 is SGDLS and CDR2 is YYNGEE. CDR3 size: 14 residues. CDR3 residues: CASSVAVDTYGYTF. DNA for the CDR3: TGTGCCAGCAGCGTAGCGGTGGACACTTATGGCTACACCTTC. Looking up the rest from reference TRBV9 and TRBJ1-2 gives the full variable domain: DSGVTQTPKHLITATGQRVTLRCSPRSGDLSVYWYQQSLDQGLQFLIQYYNGEERAKGNILERFSAQQFPDLHSELNLSSLELGDSALYFCASSVAVDTYGYTFGSGTRLTVV.

This clone was counted a single time. V is TRBV28 and J is TRBJ2-3, with 8 bases identical to TRBD1. Trimming cost V 8 bases and J 5 bases; bases outside gene matches: 6. This CDR3 contains 13 residues. Germline CDR1 MDHEN, CDR2 SYDVKM. The CDR3 protein is CASLDRVRDTQYF. For the CDR3, the DNA is TGTGCCAGCCTGGACAGGGTCCGAGATACGCAGTATTTT.

This chain links TRBV4-1 with TRBJ2-7; 7 bases map to TRBD2. The trim removed 3 bases at V and 3 bases at J, leaving 8 bases unmatched. Germline CDR1 reads MGHRA; CDR2 reads YSYEKL. This CDR3 spans 15 amino acids. Here the CDR3 reads CASSHQRVAGYEQYF. Written as DNA, the CDR3 is TGCGCCAGCAGCCACCAGAGGGTAGCGGGCTACGAGCAGTACTTC.